The following is a TCR beta chain sequence with its context. Produced via immunoSEQ multiplex PCR; TCRdb's table is partial and in-frame only. The table lists approximately 140,000 clones, approximately 86% of them singletons. Participant age was about 18 to 89 years, and participants resided in fewer than 30 US areas. The data were obtained in a study of blood T cell repertoires in COVID-19. The clonotype was recovered from a woman between 45 and 65 years old who had recovered from COVID-19. The sequenced material came from PBMCs or T cells enriched from blood (not recorded which).

The CDR3 region is CASSRNIDTEAFF. CDR3 DNA: TGTGCCAGCAGCCGAAACATCGACACTGAAGCTTTCTTT. V and J are TRBV11-2 and TRBJ1-1, with D unresolved. The V end was cut by 5 bases, the J end by 3 bases, with 10 bases between. Germline assignment: CDR1 SGHAT and CDR2 FQNNGV. CDR3 length: 13 amino acids.